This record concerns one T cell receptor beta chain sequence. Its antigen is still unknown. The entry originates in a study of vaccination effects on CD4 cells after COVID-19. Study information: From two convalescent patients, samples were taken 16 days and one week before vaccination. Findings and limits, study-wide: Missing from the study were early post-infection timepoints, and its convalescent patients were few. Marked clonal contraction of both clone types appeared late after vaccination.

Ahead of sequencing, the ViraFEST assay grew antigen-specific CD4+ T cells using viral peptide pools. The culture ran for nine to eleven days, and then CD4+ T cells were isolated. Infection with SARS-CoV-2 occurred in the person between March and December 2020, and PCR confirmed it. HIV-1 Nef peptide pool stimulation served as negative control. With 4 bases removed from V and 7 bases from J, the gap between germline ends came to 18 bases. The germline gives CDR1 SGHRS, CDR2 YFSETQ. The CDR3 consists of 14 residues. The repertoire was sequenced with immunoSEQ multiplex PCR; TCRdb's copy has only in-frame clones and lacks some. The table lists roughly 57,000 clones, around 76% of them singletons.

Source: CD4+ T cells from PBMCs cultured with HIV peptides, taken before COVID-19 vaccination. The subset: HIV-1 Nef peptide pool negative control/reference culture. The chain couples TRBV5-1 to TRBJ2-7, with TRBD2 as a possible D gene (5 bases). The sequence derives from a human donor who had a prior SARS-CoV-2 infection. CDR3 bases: TGCGCCAGCAGCCCGACTTCGGAGGCCGGGGAGCAGTACTTC. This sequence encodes CASSPTSEAGEQYF.